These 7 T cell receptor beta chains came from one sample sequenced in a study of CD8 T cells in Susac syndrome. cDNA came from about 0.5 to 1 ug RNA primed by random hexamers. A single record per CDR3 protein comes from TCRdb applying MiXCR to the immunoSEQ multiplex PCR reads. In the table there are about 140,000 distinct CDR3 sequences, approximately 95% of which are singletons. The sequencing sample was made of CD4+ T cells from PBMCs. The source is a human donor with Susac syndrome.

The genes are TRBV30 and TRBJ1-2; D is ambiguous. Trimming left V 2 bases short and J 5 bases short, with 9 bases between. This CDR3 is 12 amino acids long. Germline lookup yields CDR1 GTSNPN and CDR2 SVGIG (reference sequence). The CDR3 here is CAWSRWNYGYTF. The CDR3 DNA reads TGTGCCTGGAGTAGATGGAATTATGGCTACACCTTC.

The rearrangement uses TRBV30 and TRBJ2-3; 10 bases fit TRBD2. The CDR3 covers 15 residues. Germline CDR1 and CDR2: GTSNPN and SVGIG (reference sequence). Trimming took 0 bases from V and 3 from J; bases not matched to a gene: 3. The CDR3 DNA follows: TGTGCCTGGAGTGTACTAGCGGGGTGGACAGATACGCAGTATTTT. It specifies CAWSVLAGWTDTQYF.

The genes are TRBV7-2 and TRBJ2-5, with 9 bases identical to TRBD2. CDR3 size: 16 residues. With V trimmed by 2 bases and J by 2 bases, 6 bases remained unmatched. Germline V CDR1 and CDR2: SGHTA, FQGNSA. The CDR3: CASSLRWAGGQETQYF. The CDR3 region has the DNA TGTGCCAGCAGCTTACGTTGGGCGGGGGGGCAAGAGACCCAGTACTTC.

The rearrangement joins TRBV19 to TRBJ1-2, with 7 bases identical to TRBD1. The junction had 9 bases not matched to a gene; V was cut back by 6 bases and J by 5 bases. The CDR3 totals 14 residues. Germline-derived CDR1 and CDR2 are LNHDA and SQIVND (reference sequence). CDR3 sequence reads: CASSPGQKRYGYTF. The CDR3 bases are TGTGCCAGTAGCCCGGGACAGAAGCGGTATGGCTACACCTTC.

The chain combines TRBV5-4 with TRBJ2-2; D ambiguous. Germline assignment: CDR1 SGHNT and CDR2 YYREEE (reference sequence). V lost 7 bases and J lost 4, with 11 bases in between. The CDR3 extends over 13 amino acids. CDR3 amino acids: CASGPAITGELFF. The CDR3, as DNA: TGTGCCAGCGGCCCCGCCATCACCGGGGAGCTGTTTTTT.

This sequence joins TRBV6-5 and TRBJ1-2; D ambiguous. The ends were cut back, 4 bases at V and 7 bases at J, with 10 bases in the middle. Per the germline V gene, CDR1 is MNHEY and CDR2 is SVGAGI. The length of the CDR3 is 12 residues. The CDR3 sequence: CASSSPVTGYTF. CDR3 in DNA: TGTGCCAGCAGTTCTCCCGTAACTGGCTACACCTTC.

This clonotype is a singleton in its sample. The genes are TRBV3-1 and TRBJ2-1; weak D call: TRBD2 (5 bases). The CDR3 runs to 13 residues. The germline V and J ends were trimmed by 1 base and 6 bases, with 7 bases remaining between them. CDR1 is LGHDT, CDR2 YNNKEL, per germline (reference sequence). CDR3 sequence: CASSQGTVNEQFF. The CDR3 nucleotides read TGTGCCAGCAGCCAAGGGACTGTCAATGAGCAGTTCTTC.